The 24 T cell receptor beta chains below were found in one sample sequenced in a study of T cell repertoires in cytomegalovirus infection. MiXCR, applied by TCRdb to the reads, yields one record per CDR3 protein. This sample has about 210,000 distinct CDR3 sequences; 5% to 8.5% occur once, and the top ten carry 5.5% to 6.5%. Sequencing was performed on PBMCs. These receptor sequences come from a human donor in good health (CMV status not recorded). Some clones in this sample may be carry-over from other donors' samples.

This clonotype was picked up many times. V is TRBV12-3 or TRBV12-4 and J is TRBJ1-2; D not certain. The V end lost 2 bases, the J end lost 2 bases, and 9 bases lay between the germline ends. The CDR3 extends over 14 amino acids. The CDR3 here is CASSLSLLNYGYTF. In DNA form, the CDR3 reads TGTGCCAGCAGTTTAAGTCTCTTAAACTATGGCTACACCTTC.

This clonotype was seen ten or more times. The rearrangement uses TRBV6-1 and TRBJ1-6, with TRBD1 as a possible D gene (6 bases). This CDR3 is 14 amino acids long. The ends were cut back, 6 bases at V and 3 bases at J, with 9 bases in the middle. Germline V gene data show CDR1 as MNHNS and CDR2 as SASEGT. CDR3 sequence: CASRMDSYNSPLHF. Here the CDR3 DNA reads TGTGCCAGCAGGATGGACAGCTATAATTCACCCCTCCACTTT.

This clonotype was seen ten or more times. The V gene is TRBV7-8, the J gene TRBJ2-2, with 7 bases matching TRBD2. With 5 bases clipped from V and 2 bases from J, the junction kept 8 bases outside the gene matches. Germline values: CDR1 SGHVS, CDR2 FQNEAQ. CDR3 length: 16 residues. The DNA of the CDR3 is TGTGCCAGCAGCCCATCGGGGGGACTAAACACCGGGGAGCTGTTTTTT. Encoded protein: CASSPSGGLNTGELFF.

The chain links TRBV14 to TRBJ2-2; perhaps TRBD1 as D (6 bases). The V and J ends lost 4 bases and 7 bases respectively, with 13 bases between them. The germline V gene encodes CDR1 SGHDN and CDR2 FVKESK. The CDR3 contains 14 residues. The DNA of the CDR3 is TGTGCCAGCAGCCGGGACACCCCGGTCGGGGAGCTGTTTTTT. The encoded protein is CASSRDTPVGELFF.

This clonotype was counted at least ten times. V usage is TRBV20-1 and J usage is TRBJ1-6, with D unresolved. From germline, CDR1 is DFQATT and CDR2 SNEGSKA (reference sequence). The V end lost 2 bases, the J end lost 0 bases, and 8 bases lay between the germline ends. The CDR3 extends over 15 amino acids. The CDR3 region is CSARTESSYNSPLHF. The CDR3 DNA follows: TGCAGTGCTAGAACGGAGAGCTCCTATAATTCACCCCTCCACTTT.

This clonotype came up many times. The chain recombines TRBV20-1 with TRBJ1-2; 10 bases agree with TRBD1. Germline assignment: CDR1 DFQATT and CDR2 SNEGSKA (reference sequence). Unmatched junction bases numbered 5, after V lost 6 bases and J lost 4 bases. This CDR3 comprises 13 residues. CDR3 amino acids: CSATGGLVYGYTF. In DNA, the CDR3 is TGCAGTGCGACAGGGGGCTTGGTCTATGGCTACACCTTC.

This clonotype showed up many times. V gene TRBV7-9 combines with J gene TRBJ2-3; D assignment may be TRBD1 or TRBD2 (5 bases each). Germline values: CDR1 SEHNR, CDR2 FQNEAQ (reference sequence). The V and J ends lost 5 bases and 7 bases respectively, with 16 bases between them. The CDR3 runs 14 residues. CDR3 bases: TGTGCCAGCAGCGGGACGACCATAAGTAATACGCAGTATTTT. Translating gives CASSGTTISNTQYF.

This clonotype appeared many times. The chain couples TRBV6-2 or TRBV6-3 to TRBJ2-2; D possibly corresponds to TRBD1 (5 bases). The CDR3 has 16 residues. Germline V gives CDR1 MNHEY, CDR2 SVGEGT. Deletions cut 0 bases from V and 1 base from J, with 9 bases between. The CDR3 coding sequence is TGTGCCAGCAGTTACTCGCTGGGGCAGAACACCGGGGAGCTGTTTTTT. This encodes CASSYSLGQNTGELFF.

This clonotype was seen ten or more times. The rearrangement joins TRBV12-3 or TRBV12-4 to TRBJ1-1; D unresolved. The CDR3 contains 13 residues. Trimming pared 7 bases from V and 1 base from J, leaving 10 bases between. The CDR3 bases are TGTGCCAGCAAAATTTGGGGGAACACTGAAGCTTTCTTT. It specifies CASKIWGNTEAFF.

There are many counts of this clonotype. The chain is built from TRBV28 and TRBJ1-3; D not certain. V dropped 9 bases and J dropped 0 bases, with 6 bases sitting between them. This CDR3 has 12 residues. Germline CDR1 and CDR2: MDHEN and SYDVKM. CDR3: CASQGSGNTIYF. The CDR3 DNA reads as TGTGCCAGTCAAGGCTCTGGAAACACCATATATTTT.

There are many counts of this clonotype. The gene calls are TRBV7-2 and TRBJ2-2, with D hard to call. The CDR3 runs 14 residues. V was shortened by 2 bases and J by 6 bases, with 10 bases between the two germline ends. Germline CDR1 and CDR2: SGHTA and FQGNSA. In DNA form, the CDR3 reads TGTGCCAGCAGCTTAAATCGGGTCTCCGGGGAGCTGTTTTTT. As protein: CASSLNRVSGELFF.

This clonotype appeared many times. This chain links TRBV7-2 with TRBJ2-3; 8 positions agree with TRBD2. The CDR3 spans 17 residues. The V gene end was trimmed by 1 base and the J gene end by 3 bases; junction bases not matched to a gene: 9. Germline CDR1 SGHTA, CDR2 FQGNSA. DNA of the CDR3: TGTGCCAGCAGCTTAGTTCTGGCGGGGGGCCCTACAGATACGCAGTATTTT. This codes for CASSLVLAGGPTDTQYF.

The CDR3 reads CSARGQLDTGELFF. The CDR3 nucleotides read TGCAGTGCTAGAGGGCAGTTGGACACCGGGGAGCTGTTTTTT. The rearrangement joins TRBV20-1 to TRBJ2-2; D is uncertain. V lost 1 base and J lost 3, with 9 bases in between. Germline CDR1 is DFQATT and CDR2 is SNEGSKA (reference sequence). This CDR3 contains 14 residues.

This clonotype was counted only a few times. This rearrangement joins TRBV2 to TRBJ1-5, with D uncertain. The CDR3 length is 14 residues. Germline lookup yields CDR1 SNHLY and CDR2 FYNNEI. V dropped 0 bases and J dropped 6 bases, with 9 bases sitting between them. This CDR3 reads CASSEALESQPQHF. The CDR3 DNA sequence: TGTGCCAGCAGTGAAGCGCTAGAAAGTCAGCCCCAGCATTTT.

The chain combines TRBV4-3 with TRBJ2-4, with a possible D match to TRBD1 (6 bases). Germline CDR1 reads LGHNA; CDR2 reads YSLEER. The CDR3 runs to 14 residues. The V end lost 0 bases, the J end lost 8 bases, and 11 bases lay between the germline ends. CDR3 in amino acids: CASSQDSGADIQYF. The CDR3 DNA reads as TGCGCCAGCAGCCAAGACTCAGGGGCTGACATTCAGTACTTC.

This clonotype was counted many times. The chain recombines TRBV6-2 or TRBV6-3 with TRBJ1-1; D unresolved. The CDR3 contains 12 residues. Trimming left V 6 bases short and J 1 base short, with 6 bases between. Germline-derived CDR1 and CDR2 are MNHEY and SVGEGT. DNA of the CDR3: TGTGCCAGCAGGCCTGGGAACACTGAAGCTTTCTTT. It specifies CASRPGNTEAFF.

This clonotype was seen many times. The chain combines TRBV6-6 with TRBJ2-7; possible D gene TRBD1, 6 bases. Germline V gives CDR1 MNHNY, CDR2 SVGAGI (reference sequence). This CDR3 is built from 13 residues. The V gene lost 2 bases and the J gene lost 1 base, with 6 bases spanning the gap. CDR3 DNA sequence: TGTGCCAGCAGTTACCAGGGGTCCTACGAGCAGTACTTC. Its translation: CASSYQGSYEQYF.

The table lists this clonotype with many counts. The chain carries TRBV6-1 and TRBJ1-1; TRBD1 agrees at 9 bases. This CDR3 contains 13 residues. Trimming at V came to 5 bases and at J to 11 bases, leaving 9 bases not matched to a gene. Germline V gene data show CDR1 as MNHNS and CDR2 as SASEGT. In nucleotides, the CDR3 is TGTGCCAGCAGTTATACCAGGACAGGGGCGGCTTTCTTT. Translated: CASSYTRTGAAFF.

This clonotype was seen ten or more times. The chain uses TRBV7-8 and TRBJ2-5; tentative D call: TRBD2 (7 bases). V lost 6 bases and J lost 5, with 19 bases in between. Germline V gene data show CDR1 as SGHVS and CDR2 as FQNEAQ. The CDR3 sequence is 15 residues long. The CDR3 coding sequence is TGTGCCAGCAGTCACGGGGGGCCGGCGGTGGAGACCCAGTACTTC. This sequence encodes CASSHGGPAVETQYF.

This clonotype has ten or more counts. The rearrangement joins TRBV7-2 to TRBJ2-1, with 12 bases fitting TRBD2. The CDR3 sequence is 16 residues long. Germline-derived CDR1 and CDR2 are SGHTA and FQGNSA. V was pared by 4 bases and J by 4 bases, with 5 bases of the junction left unmatched. CDR3 DNA sequence: TGTGCCAGCAGCTGGACTAGCGGGGATAATTACAATGAGCAGTTCTTC. Protein product: CASSWTSGDNYNEQFF.

This clonotype appeared many times. V is TRBV12-3 or TRBV12-4 and J is TRBJ1-1; 8 nucleotides align to TRBD1. This CDR3 has 15 residues. Germline trimming cut 5 bases from V and 5 bases from J; bases unmatched to any gene: 10. Here the CDR3 DNA reads TGTGCCAGCAGTCGAAATACAGGGGGTGTGACTGAAGCTTTCTTT. Translating gives CASSRNTGGVTEAFF.

This clonotype was seen only a few times. The rearrangement joins TRBV2 to TRBJ2-3, with D unresolved. V was clipped by 2 bases and J by 4 bases, with 1 base between them. This CDR3 spans 11 amino acids. From germline, CDR1 is SNHLY and CDR2 FYNNEI. The CDR3 DNA sequence: TGTGCCAGCAGTGAACCAGATACGCAGTATTTT. This translates into CASSEPDTQYF. Based on the CDR3 plus reference TRBV2 and TRBJ2-3, the full variable domain is EPEVTQTPSHQVTQMGQEVILRCVPISNHLYFYWYRQILGQKVEFLVSFYNNEISEKSEIFDDQFSVERPDGSNFTLKIRSTKLEDSAMYFCASSEPDTQYFGPGTRLTVL.

This clonotype came up many times. The V call is TRBV20-1, the J call TRBJ1-1; D not resolved. V gave up 6 bases and J gave up 3 bases, with 5 bases separating them. CDR1 is DFQATT, CDR2 SNEGSKA, per germline (reference sequence). This CDR3 spans 10 amino acids. CDR3 nucleotides: TGCAGTGCCTCGTACACTGAAGCTTTCTTT. This codes for CSASYTEAFF.

This clonotype has ten or more counts. The chain carries TRBV6-5 and TRBJ1-2, with D possibly TRBD1 on 5 matching bases. The V gene lost 7 bases and the J gene lost 8 bases, with 11 bases spanning the gap. Per the germline V gene, CDR1 is MNHEY and CDR2 is SVGAGI. The CDR3 has 11 amino acids. CDR3 sequence: CASMGDGGYTF. As DNA, the CDR3 is TGTGCCAGCATGGGGGATGGAGGCTACACCTTC.